These 29 T cell receptor beta chains were sequenced from one sample in a study of OX40 agonist ivuxolimab in advanced cancers. The table came from immunoSEQ multiplex PCR; TCRdb's copy has only in-frame clones and leaves some out. The sample has around 26,000 clones; approximately 90% are singletons. The source was CD4+ or CD8+ T cells sorted from blood, collected in a trial of the OX40 agonist ivuxolimab. The receptor set was obtained from an adult with an advanced solid tumor such as melanoma, head and neck, liver or kidney cancer.

The chain couples TRBV7-3 to TRBJ2-3; TRBD2 is a possible D gene (6 bases). This CDR3 contains 15 residues. V shed 2 bases and J shed 2 bases, with 11 bases lying between them. From germline, CDR1 is SGHTA and CDR2 FQGTGA. The CDR3 sequence: CASSLFPGDTDTQYF. CDR3 DNA: TGTGCCAGCAGCTTATTTCCGGGGGACACAGATACGCAGTATTTT.

The chain links TRBV7-9 to TRBJ2-1; TRBD2 might be the D (6 bases). V lost 5 bases to trimming and J lost 9 bases, with 11 bases between them. From germline, CDR1 is SEHNR and CDR2 FQNEAQ (reference sequence). This CDR3 contains 12 residues. The chain's CDR3 is CASSPVGGEQFF. As DNA, the CDR3 is TGTGCCAGCAGCCCCGTCGGGGGTGAGCAGTTCTTC.

The chain links TRBV9 to TRBJ2-3, with 7 nucleotides matching TRBD2. This CDR3 is built from 14 residues. CDR1 SGDLS and CDR2 YYNGEE come from the germline V gene. Trimming at V came to 10 bases and at J to 3 bases, leaving 11 bases not matched to a gene. DNA for the CDR3: TGTGCCTCCGGGGGGTCTCTTGGGACAGATACGCAGTATTTT. It codes for CASGGSLGTDTQYF.

Points on this clone: One end of the junction is discordant with germline, which a read error may explain. The CDR3 DNA follows: TGTGCTAGCAGCGCGCTACAGGGGTACGAGCAGTACTTC. Translation: CASSALQGYEQYF. The rearrangement links TRBV7-7 to TRBJ2-7; 7 bases fit TRBD1. The germline V gene encodes CDR1 SSHAT and CDR2 FNYEAQ (reference sequence). This CDR3 region has 13 residues. Complete variable domain (other parts from reference TRBV7-7 and TRBJ2-7): GAGVSQSPRYKVTKRGQDVTLRCDPISSHATLYWYQQALGQGPEFLTYFNYEAQPDKSGLPSDRFSAERPEGSISTLTIQRTEQRDSAMYRCASSALQGYEQYFGPGTRLTVT.

The chain couples TRBV7-2 to TRBJ2-7; TRBD1 aligns across 9 bases. J lost 7 bases, V lost 6 bases, and 10 bases had no gene match. Germline loops: CDR1 SGHTA, CDR2 FQGNSA. This CDR3 spans 14 amino acids. The CDR3 region is CASRQQQGAGEQYF. The CDR3 DNA is TGTGCCAGCAGGCAACAACAGGGGGCGGGTGAGCAGTACTTC.

J is TRBJ2-3 and V is TRBV7-3; 7 nucleotides line up with TRBD1. Germline V CDR1 and CDR2: SGHTA, FQGTGA. The CDR3 has 15 amino acids. V lost 2 bases to trimming and J lost 6 bases; unmatched junction nucleotides: 8. CDR3 in amino acids: CASSLAGQGEDTQYF. The CDR3 nucleotides are TGTGCCAGCAGCTTAGCTGGCCAGGGGGAGGATACGCAGTATTTT. Full variable domain (missing parts from reference TRBV7-3 and TRBJ2-3): GAGVSQTPSNKVTEKGKYVELRCDPISGHTALYWYRQSLGQGPEFLIYFQGTGAADDSGLPNDRFFAVRPEGSVSTLKIQRTERGDSAVYLCASSLAGQGEDTQYFGPGTRLTVL.

This clone turned up a few times. The chain joins TRBV29-1 to TRBJ2-3; D not certain. Germline V gene sequence: CDR1 SQVTM, CDR2 ANQGSEA. V was trimmed by 4 bases and J by 1 base, leaving 9 bases between them. The CDR3 covers 13 residues. CDR3 region: CSVVEVGTDTQYF. DNA of the CDR3: TGCAGCGTTGTGGAAGTGGGCACAGATACGCAGTATTTT.

V usage is TRBV7-6 and J usage is TRBJ1-6; the D gene is possibly TRBD1 (6 bases). V was shortened by 5 bases and J by 6 bases, with 17 bases between the two germline ends. The CDR3 sequence is 16 residues long. The germline gives CDR1 SGHVS, CDR2 FNYEAQ. CDR3 nucleotides: TGTGCCAGCAGCCCTCTTGGCCAGGGGTTTAATTCACCCCTCCACTTT. Its protein product is CASSPLGQGFNSPLHF.

The J gene is TRBJ1-6, the V gene TRBV27; no firm D call. CDR1 and CDR2 from the germline V gene are MNHEY and SMNVEV (reference sequence). Trimming removed 4 bases at V and 9 bases at J, with 13 bases between. The length of the CDR3 is 14 residues. The CDR3 sequence: CASSSPTKSSPLHF. The CDR3 DNA sequence: TGTGCCAGCAGTTCGCCGACAAAAAGTTCACCCCTCCACTTT.

The CDR3 loop reads CASSPGLMNTEAFF. In nucleotides, the CDR3 is TGTGCCAGCAGCCCCGGACTGATGAACACTGAAGCTTTCTTT. The chain has TRBV2 and TRBJ1-1; D gene uncertain. Looked up from germline, CDR1 is SNHLY and CDR2 is FYNNEI. The CDR3 totals 14 residues. V was shortened by 6 bases and J by 0 bases, with 11 bases between the two germline ends.

The chain combines TRBV30 with TRBJ2-7, with 7 positions matching TRBD2. The V gene's germline CDR1 is GTSNPN and CDR2 SVGIG (reference sequence). The CDR3 sequence is 13 residues long. V gave up 1 base and J gave up 6 bases; unmatched junction bases: 6. In DNA, the CDR3 is TGTGCCTGGAGTGAGGTCGGCGGGAGCGAGCAGTACTTC. It yields the protein CAWSEVGGSEQYF.

This clone was counted a single time. The V call is TRBV7-2, the J call TRBJ1-2; 8 bases match TRBD1. The CDR3 loop spans 14 amino acids. The J segment lost 5 bases and the V segment lost 1 base, leaving 3 bases of the junction unmatched. Germline V gene data show CDR1 as SGHTA and CDR2 as FQGNSA. For the CDR3, the DNA is TGTGCCAGCAGCTTAGGGACAGGGCTGTATGGCTACACCTTC. Protein sequence: CASSLGTGLYGYTF.

CDR3 bases: TGTGCCAGCAGCTTATTGGCCAGTGAAGCTTTCTTT. Its protein product is CASSLLASEAFF. J is TRBJ1-1 and V is TRBV7-9, with no clear D. The germline V and J ends were trimmed by 2 bases and 7 bases, with 8 bases remaining between them. There are 12 residues in the CDR3. Per germline, CDR1 SEHNR and CDR2 FQNEAQ (reference sequence). Drawing the rest from reference TRBV7-9 and TRBJ1-1, the complete variable domain is DTGVSQNPRHKITKRGQNVTFRCDPISEHNRLYWYRQTLGQGPEFLTYFQNEAQLEKSRLLSDRFSAERPKGSFSTLEIQRTEQGDSAMYLCASSLLASEAFFGQGTRLTVV.

The chain links TRBV5-6 to TRBJ2-2; D possibly corresponds to TRBD1 (5 bases). V dropped 2 bases and J dropped 1 base, with 12 bases sitting between them. There are 16 residues in the CDR3. CDR1 and CDR2 (germline): SGHDT, YYEEEE. The CDR3, as DNA: TGTGCCAGCAGCTTAATGACAGCATTGAACACCGGGGAGCTGTTTTTT. Amino acid sequence: CASSLMTALNTGELFF.

With respect to this clone: Other nucleotide sequences in the sample specify the same CDR3. The chain recombines TRBV2 with TRBJ1-5; D is undetermined. The CDR3 has 15 residues. The V end was cut by 4 bases, the J end by 6 bases, with 16 bases between. The germline V gene encodes CDR1 SNHLY and CDR2 FYNNEI. In DNA, the CDR3 is TGTGCCAGCAGTGGATCCGATCTGGGCCTTCAGCCCCAGCATTTT. This translates into CASSGSDLGLQPQHF.

This chain uses TRBV5-1 with TRBJ2-5, with a weak D call TRBD2 (5 bases). The length of the CDR3 is 12 residues. Trimming left V 5 bases short and J 5 bases short, with 10 bases between. CDR1 is SGHRS, CDR2 YFSETQ, per germline. CDR3 residues: CASRLWEETQYF. CDR3 sequence (DNA): TGCGCCAGCAGGTTATGGGAGGAGACCCAGTACTTC.

The chain joins TRBV10-2 to TRBJ1-1; no firm D call. This CDR3 spans 13 amino acids. Looked up from germline, CDR1 is WSHSY and CDR2 is SAAADI. Trimming pared 3 bases from V and 1 base from J, leaving 6 bases between. CDR3 sequence (DNA): TGCGCCAGCAGTGATCCCGAGAACACTGAAGCTTTCTTT. Translation: CASSDPENTEAFF.

The chain recombines TRBV14 with TRBJ1-2; 8 bases match TRBD1. V trimming: 3 bases; J trimming: 2 bases; junction bases outside the gene matches: 5. CDR3 length: 15 residues. Germline CDR1 is SGHDN and CDR2 is FVKESK. In DNA, the CDR3 is TGTGCCAGCAGCCATCGGGACAGGAACAACTATGGCTACACCTTC. Its protein product is CASSHRDRNNYGYTF.

This chain links TRBV4-2 with TRBJ2-5; possibly TRBD2 for D (5 bases). The CDR3 is made up of 14 amino acids. The germline CDR1 and CDR2 sequences are LGHNA and YNFKEQ. Trimming stripped 0 bases from V and 6 bases from J, with 11 bases between. Written as DNA, the CDR3 is TGTGCCAGCAGCCAAGAGGTAGGAGGCAAGACCCAGTACTTC. Translation: CASSQEVGGKTQYF.

V usage is TRBV9 and J usage is TRBJ2-2; D is perhaps TRBD2 (7 bases). V was trimmed by 0 bases and J by 6 bases, leaving 15 bases between them. The CDR3 is made up of 16 amino acids. Germline CDR1 is SGDLS and CDR2 is YYNGEE. The chain's CDR3 is CASSVAEGGGSGELFF. The DNA for the CDR3 is TGTGCCAGCAGCGTAGCTGAAGGGGGGGGCTCCGGGGAGCTGTTTTTT.

The V gene is TRBV2, the J gene TRBJ2-5; the match to TRBD2 covers 13 bases. V was pared by 7 bases and J by 4 bases, with 6 bases of the junction left unmatched. Germline V gives CDR1 SNHLY, CDR2 FYNNEI. This CDR3 is built from 15 residues. In DNA form, the CDR3 reads TGTGCCAGCAAAAGAGGGACTAGCGGGATAGAGACCCAGTACTTC. Encoded protein: CASKRGTSGIETQYF. Using reference TRBV2 and TRBJ2-5 for the parts outside the CDR3, the full variable domain is EPEVTQTPSHQVTQMGQEVILRCVPISNHLYFYWYRQILGQKVEFLVSFYNNEISEKSEIFDDQFSVERPDGSNFTLKIRSTKLEDSAMYFCASKRGTSGIETQYFGPGTRLLVL.

V gene TRBV7-9 combines with J gene TRBJ2-5; 8 nucleotides line up with TRBD2. V was pared by 5 bases and J by 2 bases, with 13 bases of the junction left unmatched. The CDR3 length is 17 residues. In germline, CDR1 is SEHNR, CDR2 FQNEAQ (reference sequence). The CDR3 DNA reads TGTGCCAGCAGCCCCCCCTCCGGACTAGCAGCACAAGAGACCCAGTACTTC. Translated: CASSPPSGLAAQETQYF.

CDR3 DNA: TGTGCCAGCAGCTTAGTGGGCGGGAGAGGAACCGGGGAGCTGTTTTTT. It translates to CASSLVGGRGTGELFF. The chain has TRBV7-2 and TRBJ2-2; 7 bases line up with TRBD2. Germline V gene data show CDR1 as SGHTA and CDR2 as FQGNSA. J gave up 5 bases and V 1 base, and 7 bases lay outside the gene matches. This CDR3 contains 16 residues.

The CDR3 DNA is TGTGCCAGCAGCCGCCGGGACAGGGGGTCACCCCTCCACTTT. Protein product: CASSRRDRGSPLHF. V gene TRBV7-9 combines with J gene TRBJ1-6; 11 bases are a match to TRBD1. CDR3 length: 14 residues. Germline CDR1 reads SEHNR; CDR2 reads FQNEAQ (reference sequence). The J segment lost 10 bases and the V segment lost 5 bases, leaving 4 bases of the junction unmatched. Together with reference TRBV7-9 and TRBJ1-6, the CDR3 gives the full variable domain: DTGVSQNPRHKITKRGQNVTFRCDPISEHNRLYWYRQTLGQGPEFLTYFQNEAQLEKSRLLSDRFSAERPKGSFSTLEIQRTEQGDSAMYLCASSRRDRGSPLHFGNGTRLTVT.

This clone came up once. The chain links TRBV6-5 to TRBJ2-3; 7 nucleotides line up with TRBD1. The germline V gene encodes CDR1 MNHEY and CDR2 SVGAGI. The CDR3 runs 15 residues. The junction had 10 bases not matched to a gene; V was cut back by 7 bases and J by 3 bases. CDR3 loop: CASTRLPGGTDTQYF. The CDR3 coding sequence is TGTGCCAGCACCCGATTGCCAGGGGGTACAGATACGCAGTATTTT.

In its sample, this clone was seen a few times. The V gene is TRBV7-3, the J gene TRBJ2-1; D is uncertain. Trimming took off 6 bases at V and 7 bases at J, with 13 bases between the two ends. This CDR3 spans 13 amino acids. Germline V gene sequence: CDR1 SGHTA, CDR2 FQGTGA. CDR3 sequence reads: CASSKLHRNEQFF. CDR3 nucleotides: TGTGCCAGCAGTAAGCTCCATCGGAATGAGCAGTTCTTC.

The chain recombines TRBV7-3 with TRBJ1-1, with a tentative D call TRBD1 (5 bases). The ends were cut back, 1 base at V and 5 bases at J, with 11 bases in the middle. CDR1 is SGHTA, CDR2 FQGTGA, per germline. This CDR3 region has 14 residues. CDR3 nucleotides: TGTGCCAGCAGCTTAATGGGGGGTGGTACTGAAGCTTTCTTT. Translation gives CASSLMGGGTEAFF.

The rearrangement joins TRBV9 to TRBJ2-7; 9 bases map to TRBD2. CDR1 SGDLS and CDR2 YYNGEE come from the germline V gene. This CDR3 contains 16 residues. Trimming took 0 bases from V and 4 from J; bases not matched to a gene: 8. This chain's CDR3 is CASSVGGREGLYEQYF. CDR3 DNA: TGTGCCAGCAGCGTAGGAGGGCGGGAGGGCCTTTACGAGCAGTACTTC.

This chain connects TRBV5-5 to TRBJ1-1, with D possibly being TRBD1 (6 bases). Germline values: CDR1 SGHKS, CDR2 YYEKEE (reference sequence). This CDR3 is 14 amino acids long. The V gene lost 4 bases and the J gene lost 3 bases, with 13 bases spanning the gap. The CDR3 reads CASSTRGAYTEAFF. The CDR3 nucleotides are TGTGCCAGCAGCACCAGGGGTGCTTACACTGAAGCTTTCTTT.